This T cell receptor (beta chain) was recorded in a study of follicular helper T cells after annual influenza vaccination. Looking at the study overall: Blood was drawn on days 0, 7 and 28 after vaccination.

Survey level resolution was used for TCRB sequencing. Assay used: immunoSEQ multiplex PCR; TCRdb lists only in-frame clones, some missing. The sample lists some 14,000 clones; 78% were seen once. Points on this clone: Its antigen is not known.

The ends were cut back, 6 bases at V and 1 base at J, with 9 bases in the middle. Germline loops: CDR1 SNHLY, CDR2 FYNNEI. The CDR3 extends over 14 amino acids. Study-wide results and caveats: ICOS+CD38+ cTfh clonality tracked population frequency, and its change tracked circulating plasmablast change.

The time point is: 2015-2016 season, pre-vaccination. Vaccine contraindications, substance abuse, HIV/AIDS, active malignancy and active illness excluded donors. Sample: CXCR5- memory CD4+ T cells sorted from blood, taken on the day of influenza vaccination. The chain joins TRBV2 to TRBJ1-4, with a weak D call TRBD1 (6 bases). This TCR came from an adult who received the influenza vaccine. For the CDR3, the DNA is TGTGCCAGCAGGACAGGAGAAACTAATGAAAAACTGTTTTTT. Its translation is CASRTGETNEKLFF.